This T cell receptor (beta chain) was observed in a study of shared clonotypes between healthy human individuals. Study background: Each donor had three CD4 naive, three CD4 memory, two CD8 naive and one CD8 memory plate.

Study-wide results and limits: A handful of donors held around 5% of naive CD4 clonotypes in common.

Deletions cut 2 bases from V and 3 bases from J, with 9 bases between. This CDR3 is 13 amino acids long. Germline V CDR1 and CDR2: SGHRS, YFSETQ. When replicate PCRs were run on sorted subsets, they used about 200 ng DNA, approximately 33,000 T cell genomes. Per the original methods: ImmunoSEQ sequences covered only the junction and lacked quality scores; filtering therefore differed. The method was immunoSEQ multiplex PCR; TCRdb's version includes in-frame clones alone and lacks a portion of them. The V and J calls and the clone size are those of that table, but D and trimming were determined from the DNA. The repertoire holds over a million clones, with roughly 80% as singletons. On this clone itself: Its antigen is unknown.

The sample comprised memory CD4+ T cells sorted from blood. Specified subset: CD45RA-negative fraction. This TCR derives from a man aged 18 to 29 in good health. The genes are TRBV5-1 and TRBJ2-7; D is undetermined. The CDR3 nucleotides are TGCGCCAGCAGCTTACAGAGAAACTACGAGCAGTACTTC. It specifies CASSLQRNYEQYF.